What follows describes a single T cell receptor (beta chain). Its matching antigen is unknown. Primers included in the PCR were 60 Vbeta and 13 Jbeta primers. Assay: immunoSEQ multiplex PCR; the TCRdb copy retains only in-frame clones and omits some. The sample consists of 100,000 to 150,000 clones, 70% to 85% of them appearing once. The data were taken from a study of cytomegalovirus exposure and HLA in healthy donors. Study results and limitations: Accounts indicate the classifier identified cytomegalovirus status with strong specificity and sensitivity. Some V segments (TRBV6-2 and TRBV6-3 among them) were excluded as indistinguishable.

V was pared by 6 bases and J by 2 bases, with 5 bases of the junction left unmatched. The CDR3 runs 14 residues. Per the germline V gene, CDR1 is SNHLY and CDR2 is FYNNEI. The sequence was obtained from a woman aged 40-49 years in good health and CMV-seropositive. This chain joins TRBV2 and TRBJ1-1; 8 bases agree with TRBD1. Input material: PBMCs. The CDR3 DNA reads as TGTGCCAGCAGCCGGACAGGGATAAACACTGAAGCTTTCTTT. Amino acid sequence: CASSRTGINTEAFF.